This T cell receptor (beta chain) was documented in a study of blood T cell repertoires in COVID-19. Study summary: The study drew acute and convalescent COVID-19 samples from the United States, Italy and Spain. T cells, B-cell-depleted T cells, or PBMCs provided the cDNA or gDNA that served as material.

There are 13 residues in the CDR3. In the original processing: The assay estimated nucleated cells by amplifying reference gene primers. Libraries were prepared by immunoSEQ multiplex PCR; TCRdb keeps only in-frame clonotypes and omits some of them. D and trimming come from the DNA, and the V and J calls and clone size come from that table. Among about 210,000 clones listed, about 92% were seen once. Material for sequencing was peripheral blood. The chain couples TRBV21-1 to TRBJ1-2. TRBV21-1 is labeled a pseudogene. This clonotype was sampled from a man aged 25 to 40 with acute or convalescent COVID-19. The CDR3 DNA reads TGTGCCAGCAGCAAAGCAGGAGGGCATGGCTACACCTTC. Translating it yields CASSKAGGHGYTF.